At least ten counts were recorded for the clone carrying this T cell receptor beta chain. The antigen remains undetermined. The sorted Tregs were CD4+CD25+CD127-/low cells. After constant-region reverse-primer amplification, full-length variable regions underwent semi-nested PCR with Nested Universal Primer A. Using its own MiXCR run on the 5' RACE reads, TCRdb lists one record per CDR3 protein. The data show 10,000 to 13,000 distinct CDR3 sequences, over 15% seen once. Findings and caveats of the study: The larger-cohort validation was restricted to a single TCR beta V-J rearrangement rather than whole repertoires. Tumor memory CD4+ T cell TCR gene usage was found to cluster with blood and lymph node memory CD4+ cells and with lymph node naive CD4+ cells. Tumor Treg TCRs overlapped most with tumor naive CD4+ cells.

V lost 8 bases, J lost 0 bases, and 7 bases lay in between. The CDR3 contains 12 residues. The germline CDR1 and CDR2 sequences are MNHNS and SASEGT. The sequenced material came from Tregs sorted from a lymph node. This sequence was found in a female donor with breast cancer. The J gene is TRBJ1-1, the V gene TRBV6-1; TRBD1 might be the D (5 bases). CDR3 DNA sequence: TGTGCCAGCGGGACTGTGAACACTGAAGCTTTCTTT. Translated: CASGTVNTEAFF.